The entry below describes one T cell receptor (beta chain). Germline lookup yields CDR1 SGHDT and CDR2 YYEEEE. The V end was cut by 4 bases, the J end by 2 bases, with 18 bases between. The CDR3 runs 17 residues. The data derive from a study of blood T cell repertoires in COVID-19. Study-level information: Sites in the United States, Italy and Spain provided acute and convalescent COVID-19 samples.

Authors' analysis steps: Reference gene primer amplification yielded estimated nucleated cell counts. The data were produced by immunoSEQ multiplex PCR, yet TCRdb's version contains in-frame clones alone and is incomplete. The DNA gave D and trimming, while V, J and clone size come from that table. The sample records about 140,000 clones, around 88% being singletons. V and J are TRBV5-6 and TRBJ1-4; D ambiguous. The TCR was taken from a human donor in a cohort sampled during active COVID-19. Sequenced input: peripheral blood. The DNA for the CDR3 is TGTGCCAGCAGCCCACGCCGCCAGTCAGCGACTAATGAAAAACTGTTTTTT. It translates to CASSPRRQSATNEKLFF.